This T cell receptor beta chain came from a study of cytomegalovirus exposure and HLA in healthy donors. Germline-derived CDR1 and CDR2 are MNHEY and SVGAGI. CDR3 length equals 16 residues. Germline trimming cut 4 bases from V and 2 bases from J; bases unmatched to any gene: 10. PCR involved 60 Vbeta and 13 Jbeta primers. The repertoire was sequenced with immunoSEQ multiplex PCR; TCRdb's copy has only in-frame clones and lacks some. The repertoire holds more than 150,000 clones, approximately 82% seen once, with approximately 1.2% in the top ten. A word on this clone: The antigen remains unidentified.

Study observations and caveats: An apparent linkage of common viral pathogens to several of the most significant clusters emerged in a later analysis. Presence/absence analyses treated sequencing depth as roughly uniform across donors.

The sequencing input was PBMCs. This rearrangement joins TRBV6-5 to TRBJ2-5; 7 nucleotides line up with TRBD2. This TCR was recovered from a girl aged 2 to 10 in good health and CMV-seropositive. The DNA of the CDR3 is TGTGCCAGCAGTTCCCCACTGGGGGGGGGTCAAGAGACCCAGTACTTC. Protein product: CASSSPLGGGQETQYF.